This section outlines one T cell receptor (beta chain) sequence together with its context. The target antigen is unknown. V shed 5 bases and J 10 bases; nucleotides not matched to a gene: 7. The CDR3 totals 14 residues. The V gene's germline CDR1 is SGHAT and CDR2 FQNNGV. This entry belongs to a study of T cells in localized non-small cell lung cancer. Study-wide findings and caveats: Those with higher blood T cell density had longer overall survival. Among the top 100 tumor clones, a median approximately 62 appeared in adjacent lung.

TCRdb's copy holds only in-frame clones and misses some; the assay was immunoSEQ multiplex PCR. The sample comprises some 90,000 clones, 87% of which are singletons, and about 16% rests with the top ten. The chain has TRBV11-2 and TRBJ1-6; TRBD1 aligns across 8 bases. This clonotype was obtained from a man between 40 and 70 years old with stage I squamous cell lung carcinoma. The specimen was peripheral blood, collected before any cancer treatment. CDR3 in amino acids: CASSVDRGGSPLHF. CDR3 sequence (DNA): TGTGCCAGCAGCGTTGACAGGGGAGGATCACCCCTCCACTTT.